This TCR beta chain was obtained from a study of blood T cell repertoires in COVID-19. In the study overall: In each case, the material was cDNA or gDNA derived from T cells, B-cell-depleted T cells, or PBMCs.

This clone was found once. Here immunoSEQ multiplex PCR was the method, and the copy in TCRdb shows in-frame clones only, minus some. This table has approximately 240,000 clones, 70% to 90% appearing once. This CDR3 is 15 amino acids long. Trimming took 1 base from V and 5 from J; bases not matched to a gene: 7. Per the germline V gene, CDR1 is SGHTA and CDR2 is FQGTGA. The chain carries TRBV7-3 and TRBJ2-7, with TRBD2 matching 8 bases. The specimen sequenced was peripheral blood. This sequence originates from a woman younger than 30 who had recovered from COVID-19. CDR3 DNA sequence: TGTGCCAGCAGCTTAAATGGCGGGAGGTACCACGAGCAGTACTTC. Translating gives CASSLNGGRYHEQYF.